This record covers a single TCR beta chain. Its antigen is unknown. This entry belongs to a study of graft-versus-host responses after intestinal transplantation. Turning to the study itself: All recipients were transplanted with multivisceral, liver-intestinal, or isolated intestinal grafts. Anti-thymocyte globulin induction preceded three to four years of tacrolimus and steroid maintenance in all recipients.

The junction had 12 bases not matched to a gene; V was cut back by 0 bases and J by 3 bases. This CDR3 has 20 residues. From germline, CDR1 is MGHRA and CDR2 YSYEKL. Overall study findings and caveats: The recipient marrow held GvH clones, and some of them showed up first in ileum or blood. Where graft-donor T cell macrochimerism was present, patients had high graft-versus-host to host-versus-graft clonal ratios in allografts.

Sequencing was performed with immunoSEQ multiplex PCR; in TCRdb, only in-frame clones are kept and a portion is missing. The sample shows approximately 89,000 clones, about 93% of them seen only once. The clonotype originates from a human donor who received an intestinal transplant. The chain recombines TRBV4-1 with TRBJ2-2; TRBD2 agrees at 11 bases. The sequencing used unstimulated CD4+ T cells sorted from spleen or lymph node cells, collected before intestinal transplant. The CDR3 spells CASSQEELSSGRPYTGELFF. The CDR3, as DNA: TGCGCCAGCAGCCAAGAAGAACTTTCTAGCGGGAGGCCTTACACCGGGGAGCTGTTTTTT.